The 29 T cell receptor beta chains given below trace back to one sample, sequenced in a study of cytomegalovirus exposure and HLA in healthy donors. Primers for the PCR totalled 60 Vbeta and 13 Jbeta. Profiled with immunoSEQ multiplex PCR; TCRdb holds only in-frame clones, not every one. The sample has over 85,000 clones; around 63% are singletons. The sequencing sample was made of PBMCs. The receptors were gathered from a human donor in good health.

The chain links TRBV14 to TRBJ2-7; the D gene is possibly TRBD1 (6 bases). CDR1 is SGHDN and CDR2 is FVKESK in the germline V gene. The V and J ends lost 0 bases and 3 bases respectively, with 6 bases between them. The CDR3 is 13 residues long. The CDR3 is CASSQDRGYEQYF. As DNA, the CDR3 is TGTGCCAGCAGCCAAGACAGGGGCTACGAGCAGTACTTC.

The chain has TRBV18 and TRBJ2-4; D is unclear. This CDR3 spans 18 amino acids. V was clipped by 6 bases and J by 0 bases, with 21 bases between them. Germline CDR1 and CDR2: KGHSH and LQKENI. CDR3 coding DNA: TGTGCCAGCTCCCTCGGTCACAGCAGCCTTTTAGCCAAAAACATTCAGTACTTC. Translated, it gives CASSLGHSSLLAKNIQYF.

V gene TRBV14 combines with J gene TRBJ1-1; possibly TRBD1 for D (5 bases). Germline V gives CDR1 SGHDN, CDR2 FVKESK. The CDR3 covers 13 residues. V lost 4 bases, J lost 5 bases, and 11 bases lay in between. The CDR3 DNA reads TGTGCCAGCAGCCCCCCTGGGGGGACTGAAGCTTTCTTT. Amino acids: CASSPPGGTEAFF.

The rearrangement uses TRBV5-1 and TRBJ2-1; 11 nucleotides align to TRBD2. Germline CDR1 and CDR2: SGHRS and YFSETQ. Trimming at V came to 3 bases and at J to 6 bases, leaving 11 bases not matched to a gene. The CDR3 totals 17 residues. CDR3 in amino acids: CASSSTLLAGGSNEQFF. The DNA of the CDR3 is TGCGCCAGCAGCTCCACTTTGCTAGCGGGAGGAAGCAATGAGCAGTTCTTC.

CDR3 sequence: CASSSTGTGRYTEAFF. CDR3 DNA sequence: TGTGCCAGCAGTTCCACCGGGACAGGGAGGTACACTGAAGCTTTCTTT. The genes are TRBV28 and TRBJ1-1; 9 positions match TRBD1. V was pared by 4 bases and J by 3 bases, with 9 bases of the junction left unmatched. The CDR3 is made up of 16 amino acids. CDR1 MDHEN and CDR2 SYDVKM come from the germline V gene.

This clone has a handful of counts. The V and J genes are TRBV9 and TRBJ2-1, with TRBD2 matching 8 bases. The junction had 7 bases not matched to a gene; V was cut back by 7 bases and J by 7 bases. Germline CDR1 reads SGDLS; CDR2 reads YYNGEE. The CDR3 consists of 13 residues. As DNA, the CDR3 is TGTGCCAGCGGGTCGTTAGCGGGAAATGAGCAGTTCTTC. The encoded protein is CASGSLAGNEQFF.

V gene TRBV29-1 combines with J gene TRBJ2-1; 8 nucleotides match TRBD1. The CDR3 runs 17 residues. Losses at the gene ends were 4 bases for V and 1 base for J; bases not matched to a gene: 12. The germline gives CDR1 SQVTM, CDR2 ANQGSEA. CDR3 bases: TGCAGCGTTGGGGCCGAGGACAGGGTCTGGTCCTACAATGAGCAGTTCTTC. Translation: CSVGAEDRVWSYNEQFF.

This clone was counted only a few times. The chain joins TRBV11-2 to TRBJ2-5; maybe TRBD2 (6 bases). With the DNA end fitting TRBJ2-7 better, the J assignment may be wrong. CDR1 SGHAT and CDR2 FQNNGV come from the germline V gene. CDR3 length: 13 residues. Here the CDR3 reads CASTATSSGEQYF. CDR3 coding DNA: TGTGCCAGCACCGCGACTAGTTCCGGCGAGCAGTACTTC.

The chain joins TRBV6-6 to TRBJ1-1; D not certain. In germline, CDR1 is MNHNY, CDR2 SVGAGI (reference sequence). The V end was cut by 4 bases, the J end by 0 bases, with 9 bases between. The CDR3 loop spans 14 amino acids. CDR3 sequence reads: CASSSNIMNTEAFF. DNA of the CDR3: TGTGCCAGCAGTTCAAACATAATGAACACTGAAGCTTTCTTT.

The CDR3 is CASSIAGGPDTQYF. The CDR3 nucleotides read TGTGCCAGTAGTATAGCGGGAGGGCCAGATACGCAGTATTTT. The rearrangement joins TRBV19 to TRBJ2-3, with 8 bases lining up with TRBD2. The CDR3 is 14 amino acids. Germline lookup yields CDR1 LNHDA and CDR2 SQIVND (reference sequence). With 1 base clipped from V and 4 bases from J, the junction kept 1 base outside the gene matches.

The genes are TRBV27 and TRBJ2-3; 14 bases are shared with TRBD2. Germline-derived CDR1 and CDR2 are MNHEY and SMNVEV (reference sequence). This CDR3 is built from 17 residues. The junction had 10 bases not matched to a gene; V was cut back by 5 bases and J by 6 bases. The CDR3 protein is CASSRRTSGRPGDTQYF. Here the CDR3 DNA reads TGTGCCAGCAGTCGTCGGACTAGCGGGAGGCCTGGGGATACGCAGTATTTT.

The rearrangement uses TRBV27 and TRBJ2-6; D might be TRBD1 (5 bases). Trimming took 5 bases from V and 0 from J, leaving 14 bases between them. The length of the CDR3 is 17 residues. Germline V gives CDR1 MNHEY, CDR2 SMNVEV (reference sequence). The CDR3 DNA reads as TGTGCCAGCAGTCGCCTGGACAAAATCTCTGGGGCCAACGTCCTGACTTTC. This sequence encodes CASSRLDKISGANVLTF.

CDR3 residues: CASSLLKTSTDTQYF. CDR3 coding DNA: TGTGCCAGCAGTTTACTTAAGACTAGCACAGATACGCAGTATTTT. J is TRBJ2-3 and V is TRBV28; D gene unclear. The V gene's germline CDR1 is MDHEN and CDR2 SYDVKM. The CDR3 runs to 15 residues. Trimming pared 2 bases from V and 0 bases from J, leaving 9 bases between.

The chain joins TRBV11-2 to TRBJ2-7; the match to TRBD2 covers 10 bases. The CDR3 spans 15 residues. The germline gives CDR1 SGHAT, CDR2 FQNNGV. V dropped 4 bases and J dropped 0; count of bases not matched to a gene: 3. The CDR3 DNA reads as TGTGCCAGCAGCTATAGCGGGAGGAGCTCCTACGAGCAGTACTTC. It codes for CASSYSGRSSYEQYF.

The CDR3 is CASSLAGSGQPQHF. In nucleotides, the CDR3 is TGTGCCAGCAGTTTGGCGGGATCGGGTCAGCCCCAGCATTTT. This chain uses TRBV27 with TRBJ1-5; D uncertain. This CDR3 region has 14 residues. Germline values: CDR1 MNHEY, CDR2 SMNVEV (reference sequence). Trimming shortened V by 3 bases and J by 6 bases, and 12 bases separated the two germline ends.

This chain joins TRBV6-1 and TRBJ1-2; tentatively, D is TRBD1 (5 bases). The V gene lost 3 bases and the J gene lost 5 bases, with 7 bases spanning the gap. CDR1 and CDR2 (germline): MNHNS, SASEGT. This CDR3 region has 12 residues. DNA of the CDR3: TGTGCCAGCAGTGAGGGGCGGTATGGCTACACCTTC. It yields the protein CASSEGRYGYTF.

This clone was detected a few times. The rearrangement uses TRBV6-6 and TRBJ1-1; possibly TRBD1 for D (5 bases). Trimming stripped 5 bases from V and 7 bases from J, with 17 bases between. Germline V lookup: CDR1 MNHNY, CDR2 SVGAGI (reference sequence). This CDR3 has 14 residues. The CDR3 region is CASSPPQGQGEAFF. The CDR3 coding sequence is TGTGCCAGCAGTCCCCCGCAGGGTCAGGGTGAAGCTTTCTTT.

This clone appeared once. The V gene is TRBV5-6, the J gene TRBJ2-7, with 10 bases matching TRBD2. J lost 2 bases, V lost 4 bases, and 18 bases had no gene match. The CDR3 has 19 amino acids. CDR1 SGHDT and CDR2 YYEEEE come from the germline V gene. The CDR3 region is CASSHNVPSSGRSPYEQYF. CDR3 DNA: TGTGCCAGCAGCCACAACGTCCCCTCTAGCGGGAGATCGCCCTACGAGCAGTACTTC.

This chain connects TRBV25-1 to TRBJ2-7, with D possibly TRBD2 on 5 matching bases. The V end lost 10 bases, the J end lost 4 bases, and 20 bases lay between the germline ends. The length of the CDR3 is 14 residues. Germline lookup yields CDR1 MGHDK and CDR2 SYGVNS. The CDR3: CATRGSLGPYEQYF. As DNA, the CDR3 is TGTGCCACCCGAGGGTCCTTAGGACCTTACGAGCAGTACTTC.

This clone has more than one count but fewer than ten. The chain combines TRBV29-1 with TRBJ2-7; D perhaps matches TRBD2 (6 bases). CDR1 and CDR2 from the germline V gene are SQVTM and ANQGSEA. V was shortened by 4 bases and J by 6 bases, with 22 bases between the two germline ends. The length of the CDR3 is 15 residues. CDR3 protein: CSVVGVGGQVGEQYF. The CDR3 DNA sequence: TGCAGCGTTGTGGGGGTGGGAGGCCAGGTGGGCGAGCAGTACTTC.

The CDR3 sequence is CASSDGASGNTIYF. CDR3 DNA: TGTGCCAGCAGTGACGGAGCCTCTGGAAACACCATATATTTT. The chain combines TRBV6-1 with TRBJ1-3; D is ambiguous. This CDR3 comprises 14 residues. Trimming took 3 bases from V and 0 from J, leaving 6 bases between them. Germline V gives CDR1 MNHNS, CDR2 SASEGT.

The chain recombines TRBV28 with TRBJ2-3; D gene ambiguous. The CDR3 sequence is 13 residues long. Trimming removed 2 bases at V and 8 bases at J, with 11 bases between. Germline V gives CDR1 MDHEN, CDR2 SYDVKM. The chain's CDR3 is CASSLVSPGTQYF. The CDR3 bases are TGTGCCAGCAGTTTAGTCTCCCCAGGTACGCAGTATTTT.

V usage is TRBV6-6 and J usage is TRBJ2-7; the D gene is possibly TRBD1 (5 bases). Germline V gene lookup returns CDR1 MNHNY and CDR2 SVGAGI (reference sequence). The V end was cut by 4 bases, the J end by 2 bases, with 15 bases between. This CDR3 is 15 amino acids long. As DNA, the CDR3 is TGTGCCAGCAGTTCCTCCACGGACATGACCTACGAGCAGTACTTC. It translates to CASSSSTDMTYEQYF.

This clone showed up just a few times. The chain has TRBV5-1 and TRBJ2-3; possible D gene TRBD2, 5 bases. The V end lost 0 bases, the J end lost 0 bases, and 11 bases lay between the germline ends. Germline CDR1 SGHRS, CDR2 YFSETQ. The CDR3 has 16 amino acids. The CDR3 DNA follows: TGCGCCAGCAGCTTGGACCTAGCCACTAGCACAGATACGCAGTATTTT. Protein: CASSLDLATSTDTQYF.

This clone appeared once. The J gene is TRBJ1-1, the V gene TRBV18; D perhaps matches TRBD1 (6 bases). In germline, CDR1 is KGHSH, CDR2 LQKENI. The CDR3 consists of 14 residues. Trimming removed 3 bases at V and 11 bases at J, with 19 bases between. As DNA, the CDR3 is TGTGCCAGCTCACCGGGGCGGGGGCAAAAAGCGGCTTTCTTT. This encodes CASSPGRGQKAAFF.

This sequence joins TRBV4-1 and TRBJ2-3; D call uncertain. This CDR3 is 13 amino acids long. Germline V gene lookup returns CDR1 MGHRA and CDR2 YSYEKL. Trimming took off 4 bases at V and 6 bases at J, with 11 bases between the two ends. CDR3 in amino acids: CASSPFTQDTQYF. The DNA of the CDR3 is TGCGCCAGCAGCCCTTTTACGCAGGATACGCAGTATTTT.

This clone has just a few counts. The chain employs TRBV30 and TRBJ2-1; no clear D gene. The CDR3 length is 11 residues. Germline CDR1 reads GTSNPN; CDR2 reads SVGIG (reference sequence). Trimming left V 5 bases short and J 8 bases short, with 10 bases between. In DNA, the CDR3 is TGTGCCTGGGGAGACGCGCATGAGCAGTTCTTC. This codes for CAWGDAHEQFF.

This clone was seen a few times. The CDR3 coding sequence is TGCAGCGTTGAAGAAGGGGACTATGGCTACACCTTC. Protein: CSVEEGDYGYTF. This chain connects TRBV29-1 to TRBJ1-2, with a possible D match to TRBD1 (5 bases). V shed 0 bases and J shed 3 bases, with 5 bases lying between them. From germline, CDR1 is SQVTM and CDR2 ANQGSEA. This CDR3 spans 12 amino acids.

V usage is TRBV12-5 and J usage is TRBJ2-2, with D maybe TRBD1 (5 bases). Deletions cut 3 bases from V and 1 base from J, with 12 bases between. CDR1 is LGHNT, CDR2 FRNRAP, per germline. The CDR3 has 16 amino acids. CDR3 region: CASGLWQGLNTGELFF. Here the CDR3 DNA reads TGTGCTAGTGGTTTATGGCAGGGTCTGAACACCGGGGAGCTGTTTTTT. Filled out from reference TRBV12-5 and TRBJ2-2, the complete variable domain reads DARVTQTPRHKVTEMGQEVTMRCQPILGHNTVFWYRQTMMQGLELLAYFRNRAPLDDSGMPKDRFSAEMPDATLATLKIQPSEPRDSAVYFCASGLWQGLNTGELFFGEGSRLTVL.